This T cell receptor (beta chain) was identified during a study of cytomegalovirus exposure and HLA in healthy donors. Samples came from healthy bone marrow donors. The germline V gene has CDR1 ENHRY and CDR2 SYGVKD. This CDR3 is built from 15 residues. Trimming removed 4 bases from V and 6 bases from J; junction bases left unmatched: 8. PCR primers comprised 60 Vbeta and 13 Jbeta primers. Here immunoSEQ multiplex PCR was the method, and the copy in TCRdb shows in-frame clones only, minus some. The listing records under 130,000 clones. This sequence joins TRBV10-3 and TRBJ2-7, with TRBD1 matching over 11 bases. The source of this sequence is a man aged 45-60 years in good health and CMV-seronegative. Sequenced sample: PBMCs. The CDR3 DNA follows: TGTGCCATCAGTGGCCCGGACAGGGGGCTGTTCGAGCAGTACTTC. This sequence encodes CAISGPDRGLFEQYF.